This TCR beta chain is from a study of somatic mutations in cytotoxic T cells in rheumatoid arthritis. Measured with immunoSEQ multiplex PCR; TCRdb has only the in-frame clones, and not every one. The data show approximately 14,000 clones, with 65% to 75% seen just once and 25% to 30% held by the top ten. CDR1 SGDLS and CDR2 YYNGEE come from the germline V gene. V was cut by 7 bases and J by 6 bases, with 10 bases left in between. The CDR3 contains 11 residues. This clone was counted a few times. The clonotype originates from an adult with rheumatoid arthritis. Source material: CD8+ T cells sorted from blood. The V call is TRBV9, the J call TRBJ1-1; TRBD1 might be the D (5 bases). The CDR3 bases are TGTGCCAGCTCCGGGGGGGCTGAAGCTTTCTTT. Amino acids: CASSGGAEAFF.